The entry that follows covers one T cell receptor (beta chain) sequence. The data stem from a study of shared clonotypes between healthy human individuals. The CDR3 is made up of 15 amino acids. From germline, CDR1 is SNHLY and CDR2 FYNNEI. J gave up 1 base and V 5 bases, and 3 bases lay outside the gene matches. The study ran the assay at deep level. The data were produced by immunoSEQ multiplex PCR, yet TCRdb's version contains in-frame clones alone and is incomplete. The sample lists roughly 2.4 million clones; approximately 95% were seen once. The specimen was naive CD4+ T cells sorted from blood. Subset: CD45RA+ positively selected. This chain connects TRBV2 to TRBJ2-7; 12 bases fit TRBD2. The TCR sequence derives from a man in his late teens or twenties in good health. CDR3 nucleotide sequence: TGTGCCAGCAGTACTAGCGGGGGGCCTTCCTACGAGCAGTACTTC. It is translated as CASSTSGGPSYEQYF.